This is a list of T cell receptor beta chains from one sample in a study of blood T cell repertoires in COVID-19. Clones were read by immunoSEQ multiplex PCR, and TCRdb kept only the in-frame ones, dropping some. The table shows 270,000 or so clones, with 85% to 90% occurring only once. Input material: PBMCs or T cells enriched from blood (not recorded which). These receptors all stem from a woman aged 25-40 years with acute COVID-19. Each CDR3 is given with its conserved first and last residue. D genes are given only for firm matches. The listing skips clone size in some rows; elsewhere it reads once, few, many or a size class.

TRBV5-8	17	TRBJ1-5	.	.	TGTGCCAGCAGCTTGGAGCTACTAGGAGATCGGAATCAGCCCCAGCATTTT	CASSLELLGDRNQPQHF
TRBV2	12	TRBJ2-7	.	.	TGTGCCAGCGTAGCGGTCCCCGGAGAGCAGTACTTC	CASVAVPGEQYF
TRBV6-1	17	TRBJ1-6	.	TRBD1	TGTGCCAGCAGTGATCTCTGGGGACAGGGTAAATCTTCACCCCTCCACTTT	CASSDLWGQGKSSPLHF
TRBV11-2	14	TRBJ2-5	.	TRBD2	TGTGCCAGCAGCGCAGCGGGAGCGGCAAAGACCCAGTACTTC	CASSAAGAAKTQYF
TRBV18	14	TRBJ2-7	.	TRBD1	TGTGCCAGCTCACTGGGACAGGGTGCTTACGAGCAGTACTTC	CASSLGQGAYEQYF
TRBV7-2	15	TRBJ2-7	.	TRBD2	TGTGCCAGCAGCCCCCGGGGCGGGAGCGTCTACGAGCAGTACTTC	CASSPRGGSVYEQYF
TRBV5-4	13	TRBJ2-7	few	TRBD1	TGTGCCAGCAGACGGACAGGGTCCTACGAGCAGTACTTC	CASRRTGSYEQYF
TRBV6-2/TRBV6-3	17	TRBJ1-5	.	TRBD1	TGTGCCAGCAGTTACTGGACAGGGGCAAATAGCAATCAGCCCCAGCATTTT	CASSYWTGANSNQPQHF
TRBV5-5	14	TRBJ2-1	once	TRBD1	TGTGCCAGCAGAACCGGGACAGGGGGCAATGAGCAGTTCTTC	CASRTGTGGNEQFF
TRBV27	15	TRBJ1-5	.	TRBD1	TGTGCCAGCAGTGACAGGGCGCTCGGCAATCAGCCCCAGCATTTT	CASSDRALGNQPQHF
TRBV7-9	12	TRBJ1-4	.	.	TGTGCCAGCAGCTTAAACGCCGATGGCTCATTTTTT	CASSLNADGSFF
TRBV28	15	TRBJ1-1	few	TRBD1	TGTGCCAGCAGTCCTGTAGGGACAGCAAACACTGAAGCTTTCTTT	CASSPVGTANTEAFF
TRBV7-9	16	TRBJ1-2	.	TRBD1	TGTGCCAGCAGCTATGGACAGGGACAGATTAACTATGGCTACACCTTC	CASSYGQGQINYGYTF
TRBV28	14	TRBJ2-2	once	TRBD2	TGTGCCAGCTGCTCGGGAGGGCGGGACGGGGAGCTGTTTTTT	CASCSGGRDGELFF
TRBV4-1	14	TRBJ1-5	.	TRBD1	TGCGCCAGCAGCGTGGAACAGGGGATAGAGCCCCAGCATTTT	CASSVEQGIEPQHF
TRBV2	15	TRBJ1-6	.	.	TGTGCCAGCACCCGCGGACAGACAAATAATTCACCCCTCCACTTT	CASTRGQTNNSPLHF
TRBV28	16	TRBJ1-5	.	TRBD1	TGTGCCAGCAGTTCAGAGAAACAGGGGAACAATCAGCCCCAGCATTTT	CASSSEKQGNNQPQHF